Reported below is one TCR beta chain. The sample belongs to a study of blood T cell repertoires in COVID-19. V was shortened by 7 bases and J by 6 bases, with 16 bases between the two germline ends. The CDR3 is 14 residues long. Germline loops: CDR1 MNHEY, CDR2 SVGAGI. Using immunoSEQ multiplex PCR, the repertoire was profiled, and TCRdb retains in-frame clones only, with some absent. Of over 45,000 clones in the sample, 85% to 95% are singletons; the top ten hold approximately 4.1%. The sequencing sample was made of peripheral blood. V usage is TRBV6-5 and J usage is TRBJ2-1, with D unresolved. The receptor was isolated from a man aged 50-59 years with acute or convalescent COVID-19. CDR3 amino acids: CASTPSVGFNEQFF. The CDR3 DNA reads TGTGCCAGCACCCCGTCCGTGGGCTTCAATGAGCAGTTCTTC.